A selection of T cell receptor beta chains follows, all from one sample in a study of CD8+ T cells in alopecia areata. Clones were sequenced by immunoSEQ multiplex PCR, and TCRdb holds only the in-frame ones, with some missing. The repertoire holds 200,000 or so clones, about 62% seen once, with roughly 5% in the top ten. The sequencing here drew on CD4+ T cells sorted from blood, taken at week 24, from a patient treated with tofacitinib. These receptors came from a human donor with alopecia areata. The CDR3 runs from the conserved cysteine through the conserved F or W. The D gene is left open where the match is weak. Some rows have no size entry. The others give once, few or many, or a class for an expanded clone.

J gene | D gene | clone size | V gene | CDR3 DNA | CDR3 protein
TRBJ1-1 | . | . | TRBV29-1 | TGCAGCGTTGAATTAGCAGGACGGAACACTGAAGCTTTCTTT | CSVELAGRNTEAFF
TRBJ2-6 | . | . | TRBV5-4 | TGTGCCAGCTCCCAGACACGCGCCTCTGGGGCCAACGTCCTGACTTTC | CASSQTRASGANVLTF
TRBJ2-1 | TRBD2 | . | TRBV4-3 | TGCGCCAGCAGCCAAGGACTAGCACATGAGCAGTTCTTC | CASSQGLAHEQFF
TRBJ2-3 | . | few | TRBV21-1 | TGTGCCAGCAGCAAAGACAGCGGGGGGGCCGGAACAGATACGCAGTATTTT | CASSKDSGGAGTDTQYF
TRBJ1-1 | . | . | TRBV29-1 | TGCAGCGTTGAGGGGGGGAACACTGAAGCTTTCTTT | CSVEGGNTEAFF
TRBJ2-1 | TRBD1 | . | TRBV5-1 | TGCGCCAGCAGCTTGGGTCCGGACAGGGGTATCAATGAGCAGTTCTTC | CASSLGPDRGINEQFF
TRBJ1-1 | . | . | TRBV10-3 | TGTGCCATCAGTGAGTCCCAAATGAACACTGAAGCTTTCTTT | CAISESQMNTEAFF
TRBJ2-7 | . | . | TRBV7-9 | TGTGCCAGCAGCTCCGGACCGGAGGGGGGCGAGCAGTACTTC | CASSSGPEGGEQYF
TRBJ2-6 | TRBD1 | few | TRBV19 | TGTGCCACGGGGACAGGGGCCTCTGGGGCCAACGTCCTGACTTTC | CATGTGASGANVLTF
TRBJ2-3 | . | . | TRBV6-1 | TGTGCCAGCAGTCCTGTCTGGCAGAGCACAGATACGCAGTATTTT | CASSPVWQSTDTQYF
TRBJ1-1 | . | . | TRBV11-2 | TGTGCCAGCAGCCTAGATAGGGGGACTGAAGCTTTCTTT | CASSLDRGTEAFF
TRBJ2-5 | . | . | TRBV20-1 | TGCAGTGCTAGTGAGGAGGAGACCCAGTACTTC | CSASEEETQYF
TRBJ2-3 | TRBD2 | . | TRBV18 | TGTGCCAGCTCACCATCGTTAGCGGGGGGGCCGGATACGCAGTATTTT | CASSPSLAGGPDTQYF
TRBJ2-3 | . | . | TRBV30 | TGTGCCTGGAGCGCCGAGGGTACGCAGTATTTT | CAWSAEGTQYF
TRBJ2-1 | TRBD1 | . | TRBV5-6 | TGTGCCAGCAGCCCTCTCGTCCAGGGGGCAAGATACAATGAGCAGTTCTTC | CASSPLVQGARYNEQFF
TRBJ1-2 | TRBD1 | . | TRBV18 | TGTGCCAGCTCACCCGGACGACAGGGTTGGATCTATGGCTACACCTTC | CASSPGRQGWIYGYTF
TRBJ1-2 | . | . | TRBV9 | TGTGCCAGCAGCGAGGCTTTAGGGGCAGCTAACTATGGCTACACCTTC | CASSEALGAANYGYTF
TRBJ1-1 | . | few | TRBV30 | TGTGCCTGGAAACGGGACTTCATGAACACTGAAGCTTTCTTT | CAWKRDFMNTEAFF
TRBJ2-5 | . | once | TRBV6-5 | TGTGCCAGCAGTTACGGAGGGCAAGAGACCCAGTACTTC | CASSYGGQETQYF
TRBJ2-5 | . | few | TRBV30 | TGTGCCTGGAGTGGTGGCGGGGAGACCCAGTACTTC | CAWSGGGETQYF
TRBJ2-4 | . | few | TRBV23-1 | TGCGCCAGCAGTCAGCCTCGGGACAGCGGGGCGTGGGGAGTCCGAGTAGCCAAAAACATTCAGTACTTC | CASSQPRDSGAWGVRVAKNIQYF
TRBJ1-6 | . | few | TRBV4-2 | TGTGCCAGCAGAACAGGGAGACAGATTAATTCACCCCTCCACTTT | CASRTGRQINSPLHF
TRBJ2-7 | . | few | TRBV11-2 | TGTGCCAGCACCCTACGGGGGGCCTCCTACGAGCAGTACTTC | CASTLRGASYEQYF
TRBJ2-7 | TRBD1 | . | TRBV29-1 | TGCAGCGTTCTCGACAGGGTTTACGAGCAGTACTTC | CSVLDRVYEQYF
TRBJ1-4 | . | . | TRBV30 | TGTGCCTGGAAAGGTTTGGAGGAAAAACTGTTTTTT | CAWKGLEEKLFF
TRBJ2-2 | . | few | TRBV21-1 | TGTGCCAGCAGCAAAGCGTCCGCCCCACCTTGGCCCCATGACACCGGGGAGCTGTTTTTT | CASSKASAPPWPHDTGELFF
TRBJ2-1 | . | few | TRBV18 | TGTGCCAGCTCACCAGGGAACTTGGCGCAGTTCTTC | CASSPGNLAQFF
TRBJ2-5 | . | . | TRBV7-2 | TGTGCCAGCGGAGCACAAGGCGGGGGCCTAAGAGGGACCCAGTACTTC | CASGAQGGGLRGTQYF
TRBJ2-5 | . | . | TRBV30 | TGTGCCTGGAGTACAGGGTTCCAAGAGACCCAGTACTTC | CAWSTGFQETQYF
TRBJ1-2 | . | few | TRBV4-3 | TGCGCCAGCAGCCAAGACTTCTCCGGGCATGGCTACACCTTC | CASSQDFSGHGYTF
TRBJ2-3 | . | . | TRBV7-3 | TGTGCCAGCAGCTCTCAGCGGACAGATACGCAGTATTTT | CASSSQRTDTQYF
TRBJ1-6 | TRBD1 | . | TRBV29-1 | TGCAGCGTTGCCGGGACAGAGTCTAATTCACCCCTCCACTTT | CSVAGTESNSPLHF
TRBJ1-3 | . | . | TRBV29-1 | TGCAGCGTTGTATATGGGGCGGACACCATATATTTT | CSVVYGADTIYF
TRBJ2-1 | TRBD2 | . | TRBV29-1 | TGCAGCGTTAACGGGAGGAAGGTGCCTAACTCCTACAATGAGCAGTTCTTC | CSVNGRKVPNSYNEQFF
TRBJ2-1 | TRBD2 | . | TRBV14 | TGTGCCAGCAGCCCACTAGCGTCTCCCGGTAGATACTCCTACAATGAGCAGTTCTTC | CASSPLASPGRYSYNEQFF
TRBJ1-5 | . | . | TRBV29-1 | TGCAGCGTTCGACCGACGGGCCTCAATCAGCCCCAGCATTTT | CSVRPTGLNQPQHF
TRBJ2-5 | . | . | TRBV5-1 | TGCGCCAGCTCGCCTCTGGGACGGGGGAAGACCCAGTACTTC | CASSPLGRGKTQYF
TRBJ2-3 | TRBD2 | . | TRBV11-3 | TGTGCCAGCAGCCGGGGGGTGAGCACAGATACGCAGTATTTT | CASSRGVSTDTQYF
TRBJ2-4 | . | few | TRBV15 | TGTGCCACCAGCAGAGAAGTACAGGGCCTAGCCAAAAACATTCAGTACTTC | CATSREVQGLAKNIQYF
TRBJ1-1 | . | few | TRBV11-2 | TGTGCCAGCAGCTCCCCCGGAGGTTTGGGTGAAGCTTTCTTT | CASSSPGGLGEAFF
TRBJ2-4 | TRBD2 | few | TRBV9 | TGTGCCAGCAGCGTGACAGCGGGAGTTAACATTCAGTACTTC | CASSVTAGVNIQYF
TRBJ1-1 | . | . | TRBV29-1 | TGCAGCGTTGGAAGCAGGGATACTGAAGCTTTCTTT | CSVGSRDTEAFF
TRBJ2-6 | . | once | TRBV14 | TGTGCCAGCAGCCATCTGGAGACACGGCGGTCTGGGGCCAACGTCCTGACTTTC | CASSHLETRRSGANVLTF
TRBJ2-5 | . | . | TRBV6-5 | TGTGCCACCGAGGACAGTCAAGAGACCCAGTACTTC | CATEDSQETQYF
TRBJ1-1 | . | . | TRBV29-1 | TGCAGCGTTGAGGGACGGATGAACACTGAAGCTTTCTTT | CSVEGRMNTEAFF
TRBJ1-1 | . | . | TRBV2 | TGTGCCATTAACACTGAAGCTTTCTTT | CAINTEAFF
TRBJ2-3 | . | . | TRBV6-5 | TGTGCCACCCTCCGTCAGGGCACAGATACGCAGTATTTT | CATLRQGTDTQYF
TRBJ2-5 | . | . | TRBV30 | TGTGCCTGGAGTACAGCGCCCAAAGAGACCCAGTACTTC | CAWSTAPKETQYF
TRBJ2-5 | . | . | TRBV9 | TGTGCCAGCAGCGTAGATCAAAGGGAGACCCAGTACTTC | CASSVDQRETQYF
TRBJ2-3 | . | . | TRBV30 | TGTGCCTGGAGAGATCGGGATACGCAGTATTTT | CAWRDRDTQYF